This T cell receptor beta chain was captured by sequencing in a study of a mutant IDH1 vaccine in newly diagnosed glioma. Indicated time point: week 23, last vaccination. Every vaccination contained 300 ug of the mutant IDH1 20-mer peptide and was paired with topical imiquimod. In regard to this clone: Its antigen is unknown.

Trimming took off 0 bases at V and 3 bases at J, with 15 bases between the two ends. CDR1 SGHRS and CDR2 YFSETQ come from the germline V gene. The CDR3 is 16 residues long. Profiled with immunoSEQ multiplex PCR; TCRdb holds only in-frame clones, not every one. Among approximately 67,000 clones listed, 75% to 90% were seen once. Here the sequenced sample was PBMCs, taken from a glioma patient whose treatment included an IDH1 peptide vaccine. The chain couples TRBV5-1 to TRBJ1-2; no firm D call. The origin of this receptor is a young man with glioma. This chain's CDR3 is CASSLAPGFFDYGYTF. The DNA of the CDR3 is TGCGCCAGCAGCTTGGCGCCGGGATTCTTTGACTATGGCTACACCTTC.